This TCR beta chain was profiled in a study of blood T cell repertoires in COVID-19. As for the study in general: From the United States, Italy and Spain came samples of acute and convalescent COVID-19. PBMCs, B-cell-depleted T cells, or T cells were the source of the cDNA or gDNA that made up the material.

Per the original data handling: Amplification of reference gene primers was used by the study to estimate nucleated cell counts. Only in-frame clones appear in the TCRdb table, and some are missing; sequencing was by immunoSEQ multiplex PCR. The V and J calls and clone size come from that table; D and trimming were worked out from the DNA. The table has 250,000 or so clones, 70% to 90% seen once. Deletions cut 3 bases from V and 4 bases from J, with 10 bases between. The CDR3 runs 14 residues. Germline CDR1 SGHAT, CDR2 FQNNGV. What was sequenced was peripheral blood. This TCR derives from a young man with active or convalescent COVID-19. The chain carries TRBV11-2 and TRBJ1-3, with D perhaps matching TRBD1 (5 bases). Here the CDR3 DNA reads TGTGCCAGCAGCTTTCAGGGATCCGGAAACACCATATATTTT. It encodes CASSFQGSGNTIYF.